The rows below give T cell receptor beta chains drawn from one sample of a study of shared clonotypes between healthy human individuals. Here immunoSEQ multiplex PCR was the method, and the copy in TCRdb shows in-frame clones only, minus some. The table lists roughly 2.4 million clones, approximately 96% of them singletons. Sequenced: naive CD4+ T cells sorted from blood. These receptor sequences come from a man aged 18-30 years in good health. CDR3s include the opening cysteine and the closing phenylalanine or tryptophan. The order of the fields is V gene, clone size, J gene, D gene, CDR3 protein, CDR3 DNA. D genes are given only for firm matches. Size is stated for part of the rows, as once, few or many counts, or as a class when the clone is expanded.

TRBV14	once	TRBJ2-5	TRBD1	CASSNGQGRWETQYF	TGTGCCAGCAGCAATGGACAGGGGAGATGGGAGACCCAGTACTTC
TRBV10-3	-	TRBJ2-2	TRBD2	CAITQLAGIQNTGELFF	TGTGCCATCACTCAACTAGCGGGGATACAGAACACCGGGGAGCTGTTTTTT
TRBV20-1	-	TRBJ1-1	-	CSARETAFF	TGCAGTGCTAGAGAGACGGCTTTCTTT
TRBV4-1	-	TRBJ1-1	-	CASSQDQWMGSTEAFF	TGCGCCAGCAGCCAAGATCAGTGGATGGGGAGTACTGAAGCTTTCTTT
TRBV7-3	-	TRBJ2-5	-	CASSPAFAETQYF	TGTGCCAGCAGCCCCGCCTTTGCCGAGACCCAGTACTTC
TRBV2	once	TRBJ2-2	-	CASSERWIGNTGELFF	TGTGCCAGCAGTGAAAGGTGGATCGGGAACACCGGGGAGCTGTTTTTT
TRBV7-9	-	TRBJ2-5	TRBD2	CASSHQLAGVQETQYF	TGTGCCAGCAGCCACCAGCTTGCGGGGGTCCAAGAGACCCAGTACTTC
TRBV25-1	-	TRBJ1-2	-	CASARDGANYGYTF	TGTGCCAGCGCCCGGGACGGAGCTAACTATGGCTACACCTTC
TRBV5-1	-	TRBJ2-5	-	CASSLGPRVGQETQYF	TGCGCCAGCAGCTTGGGTCCCAGGGTGGGACAAGAGACCCAGTACTTC
TRBV10-3	once	TRBJ2-5	-	CAIRDRILQETQYF	TGTGCCATCAGAGACAGGATACTGCAAGAGACCCAGTACTTC
TRBV11-2	-	TRBJ2-3	TRBD2	CASSLEMGLGGDTQYF	TGTGCCAGCAGCTTAGAAATGGGACTAGGAGGAGATACGCAGTATTTT
TRBV6-5	-	TRBJ2-7	-	CASSPHRDEQYF	TGTGCCAGCAGCCCACACAGGGACGAGCAGTACTTC
TRBV27	-	TRBJ1-5	-	CASSPIAGYNQPQHF	TGTGCCAGCAGTCCAATAGCGGGTTATAATCAGCCCCAGCATTTT